This note documents a single TCR beta chain sequence. The antigen remains unidentified. PCR amplification relied on 60 Vbeta primers (plus 13 Jbeta primers). In the original processing: Among the unique TCR beta chains that a later analysis counted, 70 million to 85 million in all, 9.5 million to 12 million were shared. Here immunoSEQ multiplex PCR was the method, and the copy in TCRdb shows in-frame clones only, minus some. V, J and clone size were drawn from that table, and D and trimming were deduced from the DNA. The table has some 90,000 clones, 81% seen once. The sample originates from a study of cytomegalovirus exposure and HLA in healthy donors. V trimming: 8 bases; J trimming: 4 bases; junction bases outside the gene matches: 13. The CDR3 has 16 residues. Germline CDR1 and CDR2: SGHTA and FQGTGA. Findings of the study overall: When presence/absence was analysed, sequencing depth was taken to be roughly uniform across donors.

The source material was PBMCs. This clonotype was obtained from an older woman in good health and CMV-seropositive. The chain combines TRBV7-3 with TRBJ2-5, with TRBD2 matching 10 bases. The CDR3 sequence: CASSPQIAGGLETQYF. DNA for the CDR3: TGTGCCAGCTCCCCCCAGATAGCGGGAGGTTTAGAGACCCAGTACTTC.